The 18 T cell receptor beta chains below all came from one sample that was sequenced in a study of CD8+CD57+ T cells in acquired aplastic anemia (dated by TCRdb to the late 2010s). The sequencer listed for this sample is Illumina HiSeq 2000. Genomic DNA was used as template for profiling of TCR beta VDJ combinations and CDR3 sequences. The public sequencing data were trimmed at Q25 with fastp and processed into clonotypes with MiXCR by TCRdb, which kept only in-frame beta chains. Entries are consolidated by CDR3 protein sequence, retaining the most common genes and DNA. This sample gives roughly 190,000 distinct CDR3 sequences in total; more than 45% of them show up just once. The ten largest account for approximately 9.7% of the sample. Expansion of CD8+CD57+ cells had been shown by flow cytometry in the patients chosen for sequencing. The specimen sequenced was sorted CD4+, CD8+, or CD8+CD57+ T cells (not recorded which) from PBMCs. These receptors all come from a human donor with aplastic anemia.

The chain has TRBV10-2 and TRBJ1-5, with D tentatively TRBD1 (5 bases). Per the germline V gene, CDR1 is WSHSY and CDR2 is SAAADI. Between the trimmed V and J ends, which lost 8 bases and 4 bases, there was a span of 12 bases. This CDR3 is built from 13 residues. CDR3 region: CASRVGLNQPQHF. The CDR3 DNA reads as TGCGCCAGCCGAGTGGGACTTAATCAGCCCCAGCATTTT.

This clonotype occurred a few times. A much more abundant neighbour one base away suggests this may be a read error. The chain carries TRBV6-1 and TRBJ1-2; D not resolved. This CDR3 comprises 13 residues. Germline V gene lookup returns CDR1 MNHNS and CDR2 SASEGT. V lost 6 bases and J 5 bases, leaving 13 bases between the germline ends. The CDR3 sequence is CASRIVAGYGYTF. CDR3 nucleotide sequence: TGTGCCAGCAGAATCGTTGCCGGATATGGCTACACCTTC.

The J gene is TRBJ1-5, the V gene TRBV19; perhaps TRBD1 as D (5 bases). V lost 6 bases to trimming and J lost 0 bases, with 9 bases between them. The CDR3 loop spans 14 amino acids. The germline V gene encodes CDR1 LNHDA and CDR2 SQIVND (reference sequence). In nucleotides, the CDR3 is TGTGCCAGTAGGGCAGGGACTAGCAATCAGCCCCAGCATTTT. Its translation: CASRAGTSNQPQHF.

The V call is TRBV9, the J call TRBJ1-2; 7 bases line up with TRBD1. Germline V gene sequence: CDR1 SGDLS, CDR2 YYNGEE. There are 15 residues in the CDR3. Trimming removed 0 bases from V and 4 bases from J; junction bases left unmatched: 6. Here the CDR3 DNA reads TGTGCCAGCAGCGTAGAAAAAGACAGGGCCTATGGCTACACCTTC. Translated: CASSVEKDRAYGYTF.

Only one count was recorded for this clonotype. One end of the junction is discordant with germline, which a read error may explain. In DNA, the CDR3 is TGCGCTAGTGGTTTGATGCCCTTACTGCGGGAGGGCCACACAGATACGCAGTATTTT. This encodes CASGLMPLLREGHTDTQYF. The chain combines TRBV12-5 with TRBJ2-3; 9 bases map to TRBD2. CDR1 is LGHNT and CDR2 is FRNRAP in the germline V gene. CDR3 length equals 19 residues.

This clonotype occurred a few times. The genes are TRBV11-2 and TRBJ2-1; possible D gene TRBD1, 5 bases. Germline CDR1 and CDR2: SGHAT and FQNNGV. Trimming removed 6 bases at V and 3 bases at J, with 18 bases between. This CDR3 contains 16 residues. The CDR3 here is CASRVSYRKIYNEQFF. DNA for the CDR3: TGTGCCAGCAGAGTAAGCTACAGGAAGATCTACAATGAGCAGTTCTTC.

This clonotype has at least ten counts. The chain joins TRBV9 to TRBJ2-3; tentatively, D is TRBD1 (6 bases). Per the germline V gene, CDR1 is SGDLS and CDR2 is YYNGEE. V was clipped by 3 bases and J by 1 base, with 12 bases between them. The CDR3 is 15 amino acids. The CDR3 region is CASSARTVRTDTQYF. The CDR3 bases are TGTGCCAGCAGCGCGCGGACAGTTCGCACAGATACGCAGTATTTT.

This rearrangement joins TRBV20-1 to TRBJ1-1; no definite D call. V shed 3 bases and J shed 7 bases, with 9 bases lying between them. Germline-derived CDR1 and CDR2 are DFQATT and SNEGSKA (reference sequence). The CDR3 length is 11 residues. For the CDR3, the DNA is TGCAGTGCTAGTTCCTCAGGTGAAGCTTTCTTT. Encoded protein: CSASSSGEAFF.

This clonotype showed up many times. CDR3 in DNA: TGTGCCAGCAGCCCGAACGGGGGAGGACAGCCCCAGCATTTT. Translated: CASSPNGGGQPQHF. This chain joins TRBV12-3 or TRBV12-4 and TRBJ1-5, with D perhaps TRBD1 (5 bases). V lost 6 bases to trimming and J lost 7 bases, with 16 bases between them. This CDR3 is 14 amino acids long.

V and J are TRBV5-6 and TRBJ2-2; no clear D. CDR3 length: 13 residues. Germline values: CDR1 SGHDT, CDR2 YYEEEE. Trimming cost V 0 bases and J 7 bases, with 7 bases left between them. CDR3 DNA: TGTGCCAGCAGCTTGGCCGGTTTCGGGGAGCTGTTTTTT. Its translation: CASSLAGFGELFF.

This clonotype was seen repeatedly, ten times or more. The rearrangement links TRBV7-6 to TRBJ2-5; 8 bases fit TRBD2. Germline CDR1 SGHVS, CDR2 FNYEAQ. Trimming took 1 base from V and 9 from J; bases not matched to a gene: 10. There are 15 residues in the CDR3. The CDR3 sequence is CASSLVAGSGPAQYF. DNA for the CDR3: TGTGCCAGCAGCTTAGTAGCGGGGAGTGGTCCGGCCCAGTACTTC. The full variable domain, in which reference TRBV7-6 and TRBJ2-5 provide the parts outside the CDR3, is GAGVSQSPRYKVTKRGQDVALRCDPISGHVSLYWYRQALGQGPEFLTYFNYEAQQDKSGLPNDRFSAERPEGSISTLTIQRTEQRDSAMYRCASSLVAGSGPAQYFGPGTRLLVL.

To note about this clonotype: This sequence may be a read error, since a much larger clone differs from it by one base. V and J are TRBV4-3 and TRBJ1-5; D is undetermined. This CDR3 contains 16 residues. Germline loops: CDR1 LGHNA, CDR2 YSLEER. CDR3: CAGSQEGYTRNQPQHF. In DNA, the CDR3 is TGCGCCGGCAGCCAAGAAGGGTACACTCGCAATCAGCCCCAGCATTTT.

The chain uses TRBV24-1 and TRBJ2-6; tentatively, D is TRBD1 (6 bases). V was shortened by 12 bases and J by 0 bases, with 20 bases between the two germline ends. CDR1 and CDR2 from the germline V gene are KGHDR and SFDVKD. The CDR3 loop spans 17 amino acids. The CDR3 nucleotides are TGTGCCCCGACTTGCGACAGGCCCCCCTCTGGGGCCAACGTCCTGACTTTC. Protein product: CAPTCDRPPSGANVLTF.

To note about this clonotype: A read error may explain this, as a much larger clone is one base away. The chain recombines TRBV5-1 with TRBJ2-1; D call uncertain. CDR3 length equals 16 residues. CDR1 is SGHRS, CDR2 YFSETQ, per germline. V was trimmed by 7 bases and J by 3 bases, leaving 20 bases between them. CDR3 protein: CASGLFWGTGYNEQFF. The DNA of the CDR3 is TGCGCCAGCGGCCTCTTTTGGGGAACGGGCTACAATGAGCAGTTCTTC.

This clonotype was seen ten or more times. This chain links TRBV7-8 with TRBJ1-1; D gene unclear. The CDR3 is 13 residues long. Germline values: CDR1 SGHVS, CDR2 FQNEAQ. Trimming removed 5 bases from V and 3 bases from J, with 10 bases in between. For the CDR3, the DNA is TGTGCCAGCAGCCAACAACAGTACACTGAAGCTTTCTTT. Translating it yields CASSQQQYTEAFF.

This clonotype was picked up a small number of times. The V gene is TRBV12-3 or TRBV12-4, the J gene TRBJ2-5; D ambiguous. The CDR3 totals 11 residues. With 8 bases removed from V and 5 bases from J, the gap between germline ends came to 9 bases. Here the CDR3 reads CASRKRETQYF. The CDR3 region has the DNA TGTGCCAGCCGAAAGAGGGAGACCCAGTACTTC.

This rearrangement joins TRBV19 to TRBJ1-6; TRBD1 matches 7 bases. This CDR3 has 17 amino acids. J was trimmed by 7 bases and V by 3 bases; bases with no gene match: 12. From germline, CDR1 is LNHDA and CDR2 SQIVND (reference sequence). The CDR3 coding sequence is TGTGCCAGTAGTATGAGAATCGACAGGGTCGGAAATTCACCCCTCCACTTT. It yields the protein CASSMRIDRVGNSPLHF.

The rearrangement links TRBV29-1 to TRBJ1-1; D may be TRBD1 (5 bases). Trimming left V 7 bases short and J 0 bases short, with 12 bases between. The CDR3 is 13 amino acids. Germline V CDR1 and CDR2: SQVTM, ANQGSEA. The CDR3 here is CSGRGHLNTEAFF. The DNA of the CDR3 is TGCAGCGGTAGGGGTCACTTGAACACTGAAGCTTTCTTT.